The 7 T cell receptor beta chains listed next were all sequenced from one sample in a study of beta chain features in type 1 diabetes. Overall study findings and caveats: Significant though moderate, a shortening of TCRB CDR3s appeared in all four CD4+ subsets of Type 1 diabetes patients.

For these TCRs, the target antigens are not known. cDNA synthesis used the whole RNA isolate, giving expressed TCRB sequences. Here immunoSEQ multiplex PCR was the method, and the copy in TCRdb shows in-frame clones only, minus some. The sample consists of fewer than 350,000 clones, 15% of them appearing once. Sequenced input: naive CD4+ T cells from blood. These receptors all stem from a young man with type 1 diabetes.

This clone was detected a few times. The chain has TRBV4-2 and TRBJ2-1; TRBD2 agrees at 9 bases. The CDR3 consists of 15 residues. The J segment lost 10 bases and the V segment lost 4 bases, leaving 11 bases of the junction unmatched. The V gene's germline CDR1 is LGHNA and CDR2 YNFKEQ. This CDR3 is CASSPVQREVWEQFF. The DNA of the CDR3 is TGTGCCAGCAGCCCAGTCCAGCGGGAGGTTTGGGAGCAGTTCTTC.

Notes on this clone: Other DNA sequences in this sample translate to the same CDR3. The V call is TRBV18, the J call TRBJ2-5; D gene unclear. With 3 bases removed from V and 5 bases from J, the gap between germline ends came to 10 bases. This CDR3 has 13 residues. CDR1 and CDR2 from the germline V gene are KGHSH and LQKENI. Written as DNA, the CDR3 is TGTGCCAGCTCACCCCCGAACTGGGAGACCCAGTACTTC. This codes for CASSPPNWETQYF.

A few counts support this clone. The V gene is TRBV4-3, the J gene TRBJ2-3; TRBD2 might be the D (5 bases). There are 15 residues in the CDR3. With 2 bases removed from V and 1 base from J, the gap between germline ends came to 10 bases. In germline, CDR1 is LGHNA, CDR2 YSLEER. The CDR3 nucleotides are TGCGCCAGCAGCCAATTGAGGGCCCGCACAGATACGCAGTATTTT. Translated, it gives CASSQLRARTDTQYF.

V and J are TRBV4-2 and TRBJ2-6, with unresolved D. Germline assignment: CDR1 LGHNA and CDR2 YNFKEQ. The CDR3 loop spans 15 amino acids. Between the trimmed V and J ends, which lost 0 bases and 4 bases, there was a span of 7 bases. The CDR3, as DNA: TGTGCCAGCAGCCAAGAGATCCGGGGGGCCAACGTCCTGACTTTC. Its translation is CASSQEIRGANVLTF.

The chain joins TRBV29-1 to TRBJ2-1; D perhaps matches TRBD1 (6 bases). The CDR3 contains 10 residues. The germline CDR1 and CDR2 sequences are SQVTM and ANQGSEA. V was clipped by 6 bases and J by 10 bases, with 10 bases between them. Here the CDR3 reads CSVTGREQFF. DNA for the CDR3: TGCAGCGTCACAGGGAGAGAGCAGTTCTTC.

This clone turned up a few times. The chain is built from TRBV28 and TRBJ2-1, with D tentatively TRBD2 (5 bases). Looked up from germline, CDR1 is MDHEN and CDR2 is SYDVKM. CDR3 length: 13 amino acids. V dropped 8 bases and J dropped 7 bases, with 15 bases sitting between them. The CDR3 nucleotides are TGTGCCAGCGGCCGGGATCCAATTAATGAGCAGTTCTTC. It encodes CASGRDPINEQFF.

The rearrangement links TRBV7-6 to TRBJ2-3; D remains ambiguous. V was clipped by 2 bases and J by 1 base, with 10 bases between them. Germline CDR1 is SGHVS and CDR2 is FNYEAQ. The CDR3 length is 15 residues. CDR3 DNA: TGTGCCAGCAGCTTACTAACCCAGGGCACAGATACGCAGTATTTT. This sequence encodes CASSLLTQGTDTQYF. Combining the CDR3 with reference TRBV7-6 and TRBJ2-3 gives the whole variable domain GAGVSQSPRYKVTKRGQDVALRCDPISGHVSLYWYRQALGQGPEFLTYFNYEAQQDKSGLPNDRFSAERPEGSISTLTIQRTEQRDSAMYRCASSLLTQGTDTQYFGPGTRLTVL.